Listed below are T cell receptor beta chains from one sample, sequenced in a study of blood T cell repertoires in COVID-19. Assay used: immunoSEQ multiplex PCR; TCRdb lists only in-frame clones, some missing. The sample yields roughly 230,000 clones, 80% to 85% seen once. The sequencing sample was made of peripheral blood. The receptors come from a middle-aged man with active or convalescent COVID-19. Each CDR3 is given with its conserved first and last residue. Fields, in order: D gene, J gene, V gene, clone size, CDR3 protein, CDR3 DNA. D genes are given only for firm matches. A row's size may be missing; if present it is once, few, many or a size class.

>NA|TRBJ1-2|TRBV19|NA
CASSIDQQGRGYTF
TGTGCCAGTAGTATAGATCAACAGGGACGTGGCTACACCTTC
>TRBD1|TRBJ2-7|TRBV3-1/TRBV3-2|NA
CASSQGDRDFYEQYF
TGTGCCAGCAGCCAGGGGGACAGGGACTTCTACGAGCAGTACTTC
>NA|TRBJ1-5|TRBV10-3|NA
CAISGEDGQPQHF
TGTGCCATCAGTGGGGAGGACGGTCAGCCCCAGCATTTT
>NA|TRBJ2-1|TRBV2|NA
CASSDLAPDDNEQFF
TGTGCCAGCAGTGATTTAGCGCCTGACGACAATGAGCAGTTCTTC
>NA|TRBJ2-6|TRBV20-1|NA
CSASISGANVLTF
TGCAGTGCTAGTATATCTGGGGCCAACGTCCTGACTTTC
>TRBD1|TRBJ1-2|TRBV28|NA
CASSLRQGFRGYTF
TGTGCCAGCAGTTTAAGACAGGGGTTCCGTGGCTACACCTTC
>TRBD1|TRBJ2-7|TRBV9|few
CASSVGQGGHEQYF
TGTGCCAGCAGCGTAGGACAGGGCGGGCACGAGCAGTACTTC
>TRBD1|TRBJ1-5|TRBV19|once
CASSISGTGLRNQPQHF
TGTGCCAGTAGTATATCCGGGACAGGGCTGCGCAATCAGCCCCAGCATTTT
>NA|TRBJ2-3|TRBV28|NA
CASTPGGRKDTQYF
TGTGCCAGCACCCCGGGGGGCCGCAAAGATACGCAGTATTTT
>NA|TRBJ1-5|TRBV7-8|NA
CASSLGGFYSNQPQHF
TGTGCCAGCAGCTTGGGGGGGTTTTATAGCAATCAGCCCCAGCATTTT
>NA|TRBJ1-1|TRBV4-2|NA
CASSQAPVNTEAFF
TGTGCCAGCAGCCAGGCCCCAGTGAACACTGAAGCTTTCTTT
>NA|TRBJ1-5|TRBV2|NA
CASSISQPQHF
TGTGCCAGCAGTATCAGTCAGCCCCAGCATTTT
>TRBD1|TRBJ1-1|TRBV28|NA
CASSFRQGKAFF
TGTGCCAGCAGTTTTCGACAGGGGAAAGCTTTCTTT
>TRBD1|TRBJ1-5|TRBV18|NA
CASSPGTGWNQPQHF
TGTGCCAGCTCACCCGGGACAGGGTGGAATCAGCCCCAGCATTTT
>NA|TRBJ2-5|TRBV5-1|NA
CASSPDRPIGETQYF
TGCGCCAGCAGCCCAGACAGGCCCATCGGGGAGACCCAGTACTTC
>NA|TRBJ2-3|TRBV25-1|NA
CASSPPTGRSLADTQYF
TGTGCCAGCAGTCCACCTACTGGGAGGTCGCTGGCAGATACGCAGTATTTT
>TRBD1|TRBJ1-6|TRBV19|once
CASSTTGQYNSPLHF
TGTGCCAGTAGTACTACGGGACAGTATAATTCACCCCTCCACTTT
>NA|TRBJ2-7|TRBV29-1|NA
CSVVGTAWWEQYF
TGCAGCGTTGTCGGGACTGCCTGGTGGGAGCAGTACTTC
>NA|TRBJ2-5|TRBV4-2|NA
CASSRSTGGETQYF
TGTGCCAGCAGCCGGAGCACCGGAGGGGAGACCCAGTACTTC
>TRBD1|TRBJ1-1|TRBV6-4|NA
CASRLTGETEAFF
TGTGCCAGCAGATTGACAGGGGAGACTGAAGCTTTCTTT
>NA|TRBJ2-1|TRBV10-2|NA
CASSEGGATVYNEQFF
TGCGCCAGCAGTGAGGGGGGGGCTACCGTCTACAATGAGCAGTTCTTC
>NA|TRBJ1-5|TRBV28|NA
CASSPPRANQPQHF
TGTGCCAGCAGTCCCCCGAGGGCGAATCAGCCCCAGCATTTT
>TRBD1|TRBJ2-1|TRBV5-6|NA
CASSIERTGTNEQFF
TGTGCCAGCAGCATTGAGAGGACAGGGACCAATGAGCAGTTCTTC
>NA|TRBJ2-1|TRBV24-1|NA
CATSDPRGPRNEQFF
TGTGCCACCAGTGACCCTAGAGGTCCTCGAAATGAGCAGTTCTTC
>TRBD1|TRBJ1-4|TRBV27|NA
CASSSTGVGEKLFF
TGTGCCAGCAGTTCGACAGGGGTTGGTGAAAAACTGTTTTTT